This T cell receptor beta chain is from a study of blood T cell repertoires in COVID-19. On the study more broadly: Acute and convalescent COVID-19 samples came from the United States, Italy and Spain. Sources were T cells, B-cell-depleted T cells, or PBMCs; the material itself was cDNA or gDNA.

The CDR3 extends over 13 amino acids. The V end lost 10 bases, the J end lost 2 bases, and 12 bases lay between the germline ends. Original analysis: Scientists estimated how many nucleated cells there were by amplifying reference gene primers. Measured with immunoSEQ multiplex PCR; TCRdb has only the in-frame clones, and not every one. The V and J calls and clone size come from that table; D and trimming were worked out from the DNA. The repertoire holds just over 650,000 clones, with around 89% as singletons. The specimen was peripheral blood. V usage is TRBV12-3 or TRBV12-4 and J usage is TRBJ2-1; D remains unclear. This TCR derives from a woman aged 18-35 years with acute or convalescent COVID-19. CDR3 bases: TGTGCCATCCGTGTGGGCCCCTACAATGAGCAGTTCTTC. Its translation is CAIRVGPYNEQFF.